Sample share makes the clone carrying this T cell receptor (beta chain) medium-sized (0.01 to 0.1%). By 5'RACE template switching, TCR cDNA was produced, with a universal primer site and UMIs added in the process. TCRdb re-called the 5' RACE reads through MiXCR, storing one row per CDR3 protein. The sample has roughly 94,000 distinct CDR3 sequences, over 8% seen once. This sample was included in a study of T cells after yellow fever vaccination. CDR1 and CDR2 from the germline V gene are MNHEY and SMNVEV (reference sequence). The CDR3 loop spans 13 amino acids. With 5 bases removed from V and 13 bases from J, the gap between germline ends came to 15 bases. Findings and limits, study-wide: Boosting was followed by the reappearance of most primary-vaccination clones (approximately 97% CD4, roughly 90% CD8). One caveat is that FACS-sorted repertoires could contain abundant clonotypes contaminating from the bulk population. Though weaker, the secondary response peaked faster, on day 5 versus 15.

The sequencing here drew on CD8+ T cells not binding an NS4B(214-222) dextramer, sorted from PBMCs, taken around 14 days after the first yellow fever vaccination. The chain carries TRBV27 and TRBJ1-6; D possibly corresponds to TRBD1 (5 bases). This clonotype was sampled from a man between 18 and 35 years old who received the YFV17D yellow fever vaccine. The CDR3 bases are TGTGCCAGCAGTCAGGGTGGGGTTACGCCCCTCCACTTT. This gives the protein CASSQGGVTPLHF.